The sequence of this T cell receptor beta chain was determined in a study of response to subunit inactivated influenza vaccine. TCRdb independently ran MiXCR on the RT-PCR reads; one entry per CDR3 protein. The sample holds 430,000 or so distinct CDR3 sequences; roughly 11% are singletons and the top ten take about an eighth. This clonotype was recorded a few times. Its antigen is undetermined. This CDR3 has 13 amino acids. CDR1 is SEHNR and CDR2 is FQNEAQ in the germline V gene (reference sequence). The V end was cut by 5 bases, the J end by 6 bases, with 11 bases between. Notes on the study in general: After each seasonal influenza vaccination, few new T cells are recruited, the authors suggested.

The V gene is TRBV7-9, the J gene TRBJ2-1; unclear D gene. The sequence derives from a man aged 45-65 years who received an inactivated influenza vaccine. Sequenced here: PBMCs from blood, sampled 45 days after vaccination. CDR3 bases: TGTGCCAGCAGCCCCGTTCCGGGCAATGAGCAGTTCTTC. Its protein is CASSPVPGNEQFF. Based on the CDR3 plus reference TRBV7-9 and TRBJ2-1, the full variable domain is DTGVSQNPRHKITKRGQNVTFRCDPISEHNRLYWYRQTLGQGPEFLTYFQNEAQLEKSRLLSDRFSAERPKGSFSTLEIQRTEQGDSAMYLCASSPVPGNEQFFGPGTRLTVL.